A selection of T cell receptor beta chains follows, all from one sample in a study of tumor-infiltrating lymphocytes in localized non-small cell lung cancer. TCRdb's copy holds only in-frame clones and misses some; the assay was immunoSEQ multiplex PCR. This table has 9,500 to 10,000 clones, 78% appearing once. The sequencing input was lung tumor tissue. The receptors come from a human donor with non-small cell lung cancer. Each CDR3 is given without its conserved first and last residue.

v_call,j_call,cdr3_aa
TRBV18,TRBJ1-3,ASSPSTGHSGNTIY
TRBV7-2,TRBJ2-3,ASSLGPVNTDTQY
TRBV2,TRBJ2-7,ASSESLAGGYEQY
TRBV7-2,TRBJ2-7,ASSLALAGPYEQY
TRBV28,TRBJ2-7,ASSLGFYEQY
TRBV5-1,TRBJ2-1,ASGRQGESNEQF
TRBV7-2,TRBJ2-7,ASSPFGTSGYEQY
TRBV7-2,TRBJ2-1,ASSSPETQRHEQF
TRBV7-9,TRBJ2-5,ASSPTSGGQETQY
TRBV10-3,TRBJ1-1,AISGGLSLNTEAF
TRBV27,NA,ASGSPRTSGSYEQY
TRBV30,TRBJ2-1,AWSGPLKLVPGAFDEQF
TRBV5-4,TRBJ2-7,ASSLGLAGDPEQY
TRBV5-1,TRBJ1-2,ASSTGQGVEGGYT
TRBV18,TRBJ2-4,ASSRQEKGNIQY
TRBV6-4,TRBJ2-2,ASSDRDTGELF